This entry lists 2 T cell receptor beta chains sequenced from one sample in a study of tumor-infiltrating lymphocytes in primary liver carcinoma. The blood RNA (from unsorted whole blood) was obtained, and germline DNA was also extracted. The investigators made TCR beta cDNA from roughly 0.45 ug total RNA, using a constant-region primer. Libraries for TCR beta were built through three nested multiplex PCR rounds, which together made up a slightly modified ARM-PCR procedure. Investigators reported that the first two PCR rounds, at 10 cycles each, used TRBV1-TRBV30 forward primers with a C-beta reverse primer. MiXCR, applied by TCRdb to the multiplex PCR reads, yields one record per CDR3 protein. The data contain nearly 200,000 distinct CDR3 sequences, 65% of them singletons. The sequenced sample was peripheral blood. These receptors all come from a woman aged 55-70 years with primary liver carcinoma and hepatitis B virus infection.

This clonotype showed up many times. The chain employs TRBV6-1 and TRBJ1-2; TRBD1 aligns across 8 bases. CDR1 is MNHNS and CDR2 is SASEGT in the germline V gene. CDR3 length: 14 amino acids. J lost 5 bases, V lost 9 bases, and 11 bases had no gene match. The CDR3 spells CASATGTGLYGYTF. The CDR3, as DNA: TGTGCCAGTGCTACCGGGACAGGACTTTATGGCTACACCTTC.

Notes on this clonotype: Given a much more abundant clone one base away, this may be a read error. The chain uses TRBV4-2 and TRBJ2-7; 7 nucleotides match TRBD2. Germline V gene sequence: CDR1 LGHNA, CDR2 YNFKEQ. The CDR3 totals 15 residues. The CDR3 is CTSSQSAGVSYEQYF. Written as DNA, the CDR3 is TGTACCAGCAGCCAATCTGCGGGGGTCTCCTACGAGCAGTACTTC.